This record looks at one T cell receptor (beta chain) sequence and its context. Its antigen remains unidentified. These data come from a study of CXCR3-negative and CXCR3-positive naive CD8 T cells. Study findings and constraints: For CXCR3-positive naive cells, TRB CDR3s were more hydrophobic than those of CXCR3-negative naive cells. For the naive subsets, surface CD5 was similar, and TCR strength was inferred from TRB CDR3 properties. Similar TRBV-TRBJ gene usage was seen in naive CXCR3-negative and CXCR3-positive cells, but not in memory cells. Both of the naive subsets showed about the same high diversity, but memory CD8+ cells had much less.

Germline V lookup: CDR1 SGHVS, CDR2 FQNEAQ. The CDR3 totals 15 residues. Researchers sorted approximately 290,000 cells of each CD8+ T cell subset in triplicate. The TRB cDNA libraries were prepared by 5' RACE with UMI labels. TCRdb re-called the 5' RACE reads; one entry per CDR3 protein, DNA not given. The specimen's table records 90,000 to 150,000 distinct CDR3 sequences. The sample taken for sequencing was naive CXCR3+ CD8+ T cells from blood. Subset: CD45RO-CCR7+CD27+CD95- naive CD8+ T cells expressing CXCR3 (TNR3+). The clonotype was recovered from a human donor in good health. Some clones in this sample may be carry-over from other donors' samples. The chain combines TRBV7-8 with TRBJ2-2; TCRdb selects TRBD1, and the lack of DNA leaves this call unchecked. The CDR3 region is CASSSWTGGTGELFF.